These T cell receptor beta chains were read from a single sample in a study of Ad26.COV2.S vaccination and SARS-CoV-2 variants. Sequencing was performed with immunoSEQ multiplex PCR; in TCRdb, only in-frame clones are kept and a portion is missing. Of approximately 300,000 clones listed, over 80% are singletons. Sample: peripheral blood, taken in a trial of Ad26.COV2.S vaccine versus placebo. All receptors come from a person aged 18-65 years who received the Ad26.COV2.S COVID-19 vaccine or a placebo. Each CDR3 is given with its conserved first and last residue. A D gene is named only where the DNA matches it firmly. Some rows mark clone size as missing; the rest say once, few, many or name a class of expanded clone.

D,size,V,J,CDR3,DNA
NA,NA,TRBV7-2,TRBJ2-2,CARGGPGNTGELFF,TGTGCCAGAGGGGGACCGGGGAACACCGGGGAGCTGTTTTTT
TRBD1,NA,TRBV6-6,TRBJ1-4,CASSRQGATNEKLFF,TGTGCCAGCAGCAGACAGGGTGCAACTAATGAAAAACTGTTTTTT
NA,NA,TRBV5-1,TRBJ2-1,CASSLRAEYNEQFF,TGCGCCAGCAGCTTGCGTGCTGAGTACAATGAGCAGTTCTTC
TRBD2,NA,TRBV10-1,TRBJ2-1,CASSESLAGGAYNEQFF,TGCGCCAGCAGTGAGTCCCTAGCGGGGGGCGCTTACAATGAGCAGTTCTTC
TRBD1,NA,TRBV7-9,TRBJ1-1,CASSDQGGTEAFF,TGTGCCAGCAGCGACCAGGGGGGCACTGAAGCTTTCTTT
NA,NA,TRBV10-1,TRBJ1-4,CASIRGEKLFF,TGCGCCAGCATCCGGGGTGAAAAACTGTTTTTT
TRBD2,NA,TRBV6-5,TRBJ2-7,CASRPTSGATYEQYF,TGTGCCAGCAGACCAACTAGCGGGGCAACCTACGAGCAGTACTTC
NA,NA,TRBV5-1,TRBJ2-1,CASSGTETYNEQFF,TGCGCCAGTTCCGGGACGGAGACCTACAATGAGCAGTTCTTC
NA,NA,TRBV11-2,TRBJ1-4,CASSPYRLGLNEKLFF,TGTGCCAGCAGCCCCTACCGGCTAGGGCTTAATGAAAAACTGTTTTTT
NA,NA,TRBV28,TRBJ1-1,CASRPGWQTAEAFF,TGTGCCAGCAGACCCGGATGGCAAACGGCTGAAGCTTTCTTT
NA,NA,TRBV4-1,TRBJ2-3,CASSQEGGPSGTDTQYF,TGCGCCAGCAGCCAAGAGGGCGGGCCTAGCGGCACAGATACGCAGTATTTT
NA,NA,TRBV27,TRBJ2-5,CASSLDLGGETQYF,TGTGCCAGCAGTTTAGATCTAGGAGGAGAGACCCAGTACTTC
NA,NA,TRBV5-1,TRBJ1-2,CASSLDGASGYTF,TGCGCCAGCAGCTTGGACGGGGCTAGTGGCTACACCTTC
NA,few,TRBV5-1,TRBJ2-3,CASSLEDSVTDTQYF,TGCGCCAGCAGCTTAGAGGATTCGGTCACAGATACGCAGTATTTT
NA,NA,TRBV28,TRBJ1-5,CASGSNQPQHF,TGTGCCAGCGGTAGCAATCAGCCCCAGCATTTT
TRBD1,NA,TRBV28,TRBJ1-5,CASSRDRADQPQHF,TGTGCCAGCAGCCGGGACAGGGCAGACCAGCCCCAGCATTTT
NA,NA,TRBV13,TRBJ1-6,CASSNRVQSPLHF,TGTGCCAGCAGCAACAGGGTCCAGTCACCCCTCCACTTT
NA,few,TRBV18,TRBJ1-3,CASSPKAGDPGNTIYF,TGTGCCAGCTCCCCCAAAGCGGGGGACCCTGGAAACACCATATATTTT
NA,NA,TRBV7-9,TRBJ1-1,CASSFENTEAFF,TGTGCCAGCAGTTTCGAGAACACTGAAGCTTTCTTT
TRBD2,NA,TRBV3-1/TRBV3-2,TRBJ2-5,CASSPGTSGGAGETQYF,TGTGCCAGCAGCCCGGGGACTAGCGGGGGGGCAGGAGAGACCCAGTACTTC
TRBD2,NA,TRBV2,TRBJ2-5,CASSEGLAEGETQYF,TGTGCCAGCAGTGAGGGACTAGCGGAGGGAGAGACCCAGTACTTC
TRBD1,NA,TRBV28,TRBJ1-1,CASSRAGGLRYTEAFF,TGTGCCAGCAGTAGAGCAGGGGGACTAAGATACACTGAAGCTTTCTTT
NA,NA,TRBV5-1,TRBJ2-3,CASRSRQLTDTQYF,TGCGCCAGCAGGTCGAGACAGCTCACAGATACGCAGTATTTT
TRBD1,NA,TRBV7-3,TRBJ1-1,CASSLGQGSTEAFF,TGTGCCAGCAGCTTAGGACAGGGTAGCACTGAAGCTTTCTTT
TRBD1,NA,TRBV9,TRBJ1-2,CASSADRTGGDGYTF,TGTGCCAGCAGCGCAGACCGTACAGGGGGCGATGGCTACACCTTC
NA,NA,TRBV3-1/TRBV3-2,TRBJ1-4,CASSHVTNEKLFF,TGTGCCAGCAGCCACGTTACTAATGAAAAACTGTTTTTT
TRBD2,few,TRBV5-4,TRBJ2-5,CASSLGGLGSQETQYF,TGTGCCAGCAGCTTGGGGGGACTAGGAAGCCAAGAGACCCAGTACTTC
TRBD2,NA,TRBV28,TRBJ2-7,CATGEGQEQYF,TGTGCCACGGGGGAGGGGCAGGAGCAGTACTTC
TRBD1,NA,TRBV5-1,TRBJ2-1,CASSLEAGGGEQFF,TGCGCCAGCAGCTTGGAGGCAGGGGGCGGTGAGCAGTTCTTC
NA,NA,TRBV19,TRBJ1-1,CASSTISWSSDSGTEAFF,TGTGCCAGTAGCACGATCTCGTGGTCTTCGGACTCGGGCACTGAAGCTTTCTTT
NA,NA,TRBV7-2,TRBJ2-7,CASRLQGGYEQYF,TGTGCCAGCAGGTTACAGGGAGGCTACGAGCAGTACTTC
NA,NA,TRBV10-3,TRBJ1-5,CAISAAGGNQPQHF,TGTGCCATCAGTGCGGCGGGGGGGAATCAGCCCCAGCATTTT
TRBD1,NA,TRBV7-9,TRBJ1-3,CASSQLQGISGNTIYF,TGTGCCAGCAGCCAACTACAGGGGATCTCTGGAAACACCATATATTTT
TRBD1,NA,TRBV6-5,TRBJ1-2,CASRPTGEGGYGYTF,TGTGCCAGCAGACCGACAGGGGAAGGAGGCTATGGCTACACCTTC
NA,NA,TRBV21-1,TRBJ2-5,CASSKRETQYF,TGTGCCAGCAGCAAACGGGAGACCCAGTACTTC
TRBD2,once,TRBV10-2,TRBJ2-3,CASSDPSGTSGGAITDTQYF,TGCGCCAGCAGTGACCCTTCCGGGACTAGCGGGGGGGCTATCACAGATACGCAGTATTTT
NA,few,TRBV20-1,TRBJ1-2,CSARGSYGYTF,TGCAGTGCCCGCGGCAGCTATGGCTACACCTTC
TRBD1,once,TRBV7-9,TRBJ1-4,CASSPNPGQGGEKLFF,TGTGCCAGCAGCCCCAACCCGGGACAGGGGGGTGAAAAACTGTTTTTT
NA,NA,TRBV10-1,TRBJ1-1,CASSESQGGVTEAFF,TGCGCCAGCAGTGAGTCCCAGGGAGGAGTCACTGAAGCTTTCTTT
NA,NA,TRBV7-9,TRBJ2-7,CAVSQGGEQYF,TGTGCCGTTTCGCAGGGCGGCGAGCAGTACTTC
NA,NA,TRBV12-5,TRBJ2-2,CASGFGQGHTGELFF,TGTGCTAGTGGTTTTGGTCAGGGTCACACCGGGGAGCTGTTTTTT
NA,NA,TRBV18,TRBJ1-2,CASSPGTSGGYTF,TGTGCCAGCTCACCCGGGACTTCGGGCGGCTACACCTTC
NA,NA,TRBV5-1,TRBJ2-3,CASSLARVSSTDTQYF,TGCGCCAGCAGCTTGGCCCGGGTATCTAGCACAGATACGCAGTATTTT
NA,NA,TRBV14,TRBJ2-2,CASSQAVGGELFF,TGTGCCAGCAGCCAGGCAGTTGGCGGGGAGCTGTTTTTT
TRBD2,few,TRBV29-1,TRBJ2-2,CSVTPPGLAGNTGELFF,TGCAGCGTTACTCCCCCGGGACTAGCGGGGAACACCGGGGAGCTGTTTTTT
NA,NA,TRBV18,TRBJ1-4,CASSPMGRGEKLFF,TGTGCCAGCTCACCAATGGGGCGAGGTGAAAAACTGTTTTTT
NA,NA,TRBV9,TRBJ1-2,CASSPMGGTNYGYTF,TGTGCCAGCAGCCCTATGGGGGGGACTAACTATGGCTACACCTTC
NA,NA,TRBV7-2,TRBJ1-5,CASSLSRGGNQPQHF,TGTGCCAGCAGCCTGAGCCGTGGTGGCAATCAGCCCCAGCATTTT
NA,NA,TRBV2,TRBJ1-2,CASSAQEGYGYTF,TGTGCCAGCAGTGCCCAGGAGGGCTATGGCTACACCTTC
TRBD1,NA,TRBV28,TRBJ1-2,CASSLGGWTGVDSGYTF,TGTGCCAGCAGTTTGGGGGGGTGGACAGGGGTCGACAGTGGCTACACCTTC
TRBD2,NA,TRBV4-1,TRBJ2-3,CASSPLGLAGGSTDTQYF,TGCGCCAGCAGCCCTTTGGGACTAGCGGGGGGCAGCACAGATACGCAGTATTTT
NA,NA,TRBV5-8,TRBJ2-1,CASSLEGLTYNEQFF,TGTGCCAGCAGCTTGGAGGGGCTCACCTACAATGAGCAGTTCTTC
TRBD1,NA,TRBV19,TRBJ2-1,CASSGTATYNEQFF,TGTGCCAGTAGTGGGACAGCTACCTACAATGAGCAGTTCTTC
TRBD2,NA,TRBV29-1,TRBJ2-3,CSVSRTSGDTDTQYF,TGCAGCGTTTCGAGGACTAGCGGGGACACAGATACGCAGTATTTT
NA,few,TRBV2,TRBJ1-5,CASRVEGQPQHF,TGTGCCAGCAGGGTAGAAGGGCAGCCCCAGCATTTT
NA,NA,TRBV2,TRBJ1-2,CASSVETGYGYTF,TGTGCCAGCAGCGTCGAGACAGGATATGGCTACACCTTC
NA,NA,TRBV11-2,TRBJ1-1,CASSLIGANTEAFF,TGTGCCAGCAGCTTAATAGGGGCGAACACTGAAGCTTTCTTT
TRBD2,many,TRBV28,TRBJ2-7,CASSLNKIGTTSYEQYF,TGTGCCAGCAGTTTAAATAAAATCGGGACTACCTCCTACGAGCAGTACTTC
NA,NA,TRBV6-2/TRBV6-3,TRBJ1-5,CASSFPGPRQPQHF,TGTGCCAGCAGTTTCCCGGGACCGAGACAGCCCCAGCATTTT
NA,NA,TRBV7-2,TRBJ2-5,CASSSRGANQETQYF,TGTGCCAGCAGCTCCCGTGGGGCTAACCAAGAGACCCAGTACTTC